This TCR beta chain was obtained from a study of CD8 T cell repertoires and HIV-1 epitope variants. Background on the study: Each of Twenty-five Gag and Nef epitope peptides stimulated a separate culture.

Data came from immunoSEQ multiplex PCR; TCRdb stores just in-frame clones and leaves some out. In the table there are under 100,000 clones, roughly four fifths of which are singletons. Notes on the study in general: Of nine antigen-specific beta clonotypes, about six appeared to cross-react with escape variants.

Germline V gene lookup returns CDR1 MNHEY and CDR2 SVGAGI. V lost 5 bases to trimming and J lost 2 bases, with 14 bases between them. CDR3 length equals 15 residues. In the case of this clone: Its antigen is not identified.

The sequenced material came from uncultured baseline CD8+ T cells from peripheral blood mononuclear cells (PBMCs). V usage is TRBV6-5 and J usage is TRBJ2-3, with TRBD1 as a possible D gene (6 bases). This receptor was taken from a male donor with HIV. The DNA of the CDR3 is TGTGCCAGCAGTATACAGGGTCCCGACACAGATACGCAGTATTTT. It yields the protein CASSIQGPDTDTQYF.